The present entry profiles one T cell receptor (beta chain) with its context. Its target is unknown. CDR1 is MDHEN and CDR2 is SYDVKM in the germline V gene. CDR3 length: 14 amino acids. Trimming took 10 bases from V and 2 from J, leaving 18 bases between them. Every donor was a healthy Caucasian. In TCRdb, the 5' RACE reads were re-called with MiXCR into one record per CDR3 protein. Among 350,000 to 500,000 distinct CDR3 sequences listed, about 18% were seen once. This entry belongs to a study of identical twins. Findings of the study overall: A cross-sectional statistical analysis, not follow-up of the same donors, supported the conclusions.

V usage is TRBV28 and J usage is TRBJ2-7; D unresolved. Sample: naive T cells sorted from blood. This TCR came from a man in his fifties in good health. The CDR3 region is CATAAYGLTYEQYF. The CDR3 bases are TGTGCCACCGCTGCCTACGGGCTGACCTACGAGCAGTACTTC.